The clone carrying this T cell receptor beta chain was counted a few times. The Seattle patients, enrolled during active infection, were followed longitudinally. This CDR3 is built from 17 residues. CDR1 MNHNS and CDR2 SASEGT come from the germline V gene. J lost 4 bases, V lost 5 bases, and 13 bases had no gene match. The entry originates in a study of blood T cell repertoires in COVID-19. Study-level information: Sample material is recorded as cDNA or gDNA derived from T cells, B-cell-depleted T cells, or PBMCs.

Per the original methods: Using reference gene primer amplification, nucleated cell counts were estimated. Clones were sequenced by immunoSEQ multiplex PCR, and TCRdb holds only the in-frame ones, with some missing. V, J and clone size derive from that table, while D and trimming were established from the DNA sequence. The top ten hold approximately 2.1% of the sample, which has about 300,000 clones, 90% to 95% seen once. V is TRBV6-1 and J is TRBJ1-2, with 10 bases that match TRBD1. The sample was peripheral blood. This TCR came from a woman in her thirties with COVID-19, enrolled during active disease. The DNA for the CDR3 is TGTGCCAGCAGTAAAGGGACAGGGGACGCCCGGGGCTATGGCTACACCTTC. It encodes CASSKGTGDARGYGYTF.